A selection of T cell receptor beta chains follows, all from one sample in a study of T cell responses to AZD1222 COVID-19 vaccine. Using immunoSEQ multiplex PCR, the repertoire was profiled, and TCRdb retains in-frame clones only, with some absent. The table includes 50,000 or so clones, approximately 80% detected once. Sequences were derived from peripheral blood, sampled 28 days after the second AZD1222 dose. These receptors all come from an adult who received the AZD1222 COVID-19 vaccine. CDR3s include the opening cysteine and the closing phenylalanine or tryptophan. D genes are given only for firm matches. Clone size is not always given. Where it is, it says once, few, many or a class for expanded clones.

>TRBD1|TRBJ1-2|-|TRBV28
CASSRDRGALSGYTF
TGTGCCAGCAGCCGGGACAGGGGGGCGCTGAGTGGCTACACCTTC
>-|TRBJ1-2|once|TRBV18
CASSPDRDYGYTF
TGTGCCAGCTCTCCCGACCGGGACTATGGCTACACCTTC
>-|TRBJ2-3|-|TRBV19
CASSPPQTDTQYF
TGTGCCAGTAGCCCCCCCCAGACAGATACGCAGTATTTT
>-|TRBJ1-4|-|TRBV27
CASSLSKMAGERLFF
TGTGCCAGCAGTTTATCGAAGATGGCGGGGGAGAGACTGTTTTTT
>TRBD1|TRBJ1-2|once|TRBV28
CASAILAGQGLRYTF
TGTGCCAGCGCGATCCTGGCGGGACAGGGTTTGCGCTACACCTTC
>TRBD1|TRBJ1-1|once|TRBV6-5
CASIWDRANTEAFF
TGTGCCAGCATTTGGGACAGAGCAAACACTGAAGCTTTCTTT
>TRBD1|TRBJ1-4|-|TRBV2
CASSELGQGAANEKLFF
TGTGCCAGCAGTGAATTGGGACAGGGGGCAGCTAATGAAAAACTGTTTTTT
>-|TRBJ2-1|-|TRBV3-1/TRBV3-2
CASRYRGHEQFF
TGTGCCAGCCGCTATAGGGGACATGAGCAGTTCTTC
>TRBD1|TRBJ1-3|-|TRBV4-1
CASSPGQGPSGNTIYF
TGCGCCAGCAGCCCCGGACAGGGCCCGTCTGGAAACACCATATATTTT
>-|TRBJ2-3|-|TRBV28
CASSPLGSNTDTQYF
TGTGCCAGCAGTCCACTAGGGTCGAACACAGATACGCAGTATTTT
>-|TRBJ1-5|-|TRBV2
CASSGFGTQDGPQHF
TGTGCCAGCAGTGGGTTCGGGACGCAAGATGGGCCCCAGCATTTT
>-|TRBJ2-5|-|TRBV3-1/TRBV3-2
CASSPSMAQETQYF
TGTGCCAGCAGCCCCAGTATGGCGCAAGAGACCCAGTACTTC
>-|TRBJ1-2|-|TRBV4-1
CASSPSPTGVNYGYTF
TGCGCCAGCAGCCCGAGTCCTACGGGCGTAAACTATGGCTACACCTTC
>-|TRBJ1-2|-|TRBV5-1
CASSLAVGSFYGYTF
TGCGCCAGCAGCTTGGCAGTCGGGTCCTTCTATGGCTACACCTTC
>TRBD1|TRBJ1-2|-|TRBV27
CASRGQGPYGYTF
TGTGCCAGCAGGGGACAGGGTCCCTATGGCTACACCTTC
>-|TRBJ1-1|-|TRBV21-1
CASSNLGMNTEAFF
TGTGCCAGCAGCAATTTAGGGATGAACACTGAAGCTTTCTTT
>TRBD1|TRBJ2-1|-|TRBV29-1
CSVEAGQSRYNEQFF
TGCAGCGTTGAAGCGGGACAGTCAAGGTACAATGAGCAGTTCTTC
>TRBD1|TRBJ1-4|-|TRBV10-3
CAISEISGQGREKLFF
TGTGCCATCAGTGAGATTTCGGGACAGGGACGTGAAAAACTGTTTTTT
>-|TRBJ2-5|few|TRBV7-3
CASSLVGETQYF
TGTGCCAGCAGCCTAGTGGGGGAGACCCAGTACTTC
>TRBD1|TRBJ1-6|-|TRBV19
CASSLGTESSPLHF
TGTGCCAGTAGCCTCGGGACAGAATCTTCACCCCTCCACTTT
>TRBD1|TRBJ2-7|-|TRBV11-2
CASRTDRGSYEQYF
TGTGCCAGCAGGACCGACAGGGGAAGCTACGAGCAGTACTTC
>-|TRBJ2-2|few|TRBV7-9
CASSPTGGTGELFF
TGTGCCAGCAGCCCGACCGGGGGCACCGGGGAGCTGTTTTTT
>TRBD2|TRBJ2-5|once|TRBV7-9
CASSLLAGGQETQYF
TGTGCCAGCAGCTTACTAGCGGGAGGCCAAGAGACCCAGTACTTC
>TRBD2|TRBJ2-3|-|TRBV5-1
CASELAGYNTDTQYF
TGCGCCAGCGAGCTAGCGGGGTATAACACAGATACGCAGTATTTT
>-|TRBJ1-1|-|TRBV28
CASSLEQTNTEAFF
TGTGCCAGCAGTTTGGAGCAAACCAACACTGAAGCTTTCTTT
>-|TRBJ2-1|-|TRBV7-8
CASSLTGNEQFF
TGTGCCAGCAGCTTAACCGGGAATGAGCAGTTCTTC
>-|TRBJ1-5|-|TRBV5-1
CASSLVGDQPQHF
TGCGCCAGCAGCTTGGTAGGGGATCAGCCCCAGCATTTT
>TRBD1|TRBJ1-2|once|TRBV29-1
CSVGGGDRAFYGYTF
TGCAGCGTCGGGGGAGGGGACAGGGCCTTCTATGGCTACACCTTC
>-|TRBJ1-1|-|TRBV4-1
CASSQKGSENTEAFF
TGCGCCAGCAGCCAGAAGGGGAGTGAGAACACTGAAGCTTTCTTT
>TRBD2|TRBJ2-1|-|TRBV5-1
CASSLAASGGAKEQFF
TGCGCCAGCAGCTTGGCCGCTAGCGGGGGGGCAAAGGAGCAGTTCTTC
>-|TRBJ2-1|-|TRBV3-1/TRBV3-2
CASSRDPRSYNEQFF
TGTGCCAGCAGCCGAGACCCGAGATCCTACAATGAGCAGTTCTTC
>-|TRBJ1-5|-|TRBV28
CASSLRQGGSSNQPQHF
TGTGCCAGCAGTTTACGGCAGGGAGGTAGTAGCAATCAGCCCCAGCATTTT
>-|TRBJ1-2|-|TRBV3-1/TRBV3-2
CASSQQSGRLHGYTF
TGTGCCAGCAGCCAGCAGTCGGGACGGCTTCATGGCTACACCTTC
>-|TRBJ2-5|-|TRBV27
CASRTYQETQYF
TGTGCCAGCAGGACGTACCAAGAGACCCAGTACTTC
>TRBD1|TRBJ1-5|-|TRBV6-2/TRBV6-3
CASSTLRDSGQPQHF
TGTGCCAGCAGTACACTCCGGGACAGTGGTCAGCCCCAGCATTTT
>-|TRBJ1-4|-|TRBV18
CASSPPNGGRFEKLFF
TGTGCCAGCTCCCCTCCTAATGGGGGGCGTTTTGAAAAACTGTTTTTT
>-|TRBJ2-5|-|TRBV6-6
CASSYEEETQYF
TGTGCCAGCAGTTATGAGGAGGAGACCCAGTACTTC
>TRBD2|TRBJ2-3|once|TRBV28
CASSPQGRGRTSTDTQYF
TGTGCCAGCAGTCCCCAGGGGCGCGGGAGGACTAGCACAGATACGCAGTATTTT
>-|TRBJ2-7|once|TRBV19
CASTARGKAYEQYF
TGTGCCAGTACCGCGCGGGGAAAGGCCTACGAGCAGTACTTC